This T cell receptor beta chain was captured by sequencing in a study of cytomegalovirus exposure and HLA in healthy donors. The PCR ran on 60 Vbeta and 13 Jbeta primers. The data were produced by immunoSEQ multiplex PCR, yet TCRdb's version contains in-frame clones alone and is incomplete. Found here are over 95,000 clones, about 79% of them singletons; the top ten hold approximately 2%. Whole-study findings and limits: For TCR beta chains, V- and J-gene trimming was later linked to a missense DCLRE1C variant. Reports described diagnosis of cytomegalovirus status by the classifier as highly specific and sensitive. The study carried out a later analysis of TCR beta sequences. It associated roughly 17,000 of them with specific HLA alleles at a false discovery rate of 0.05. For most TCR sequences rarity was the rule, although some public TCRs occurred in many donors.

With 2 bases removed from V and 2 bases from J, the gap between germline ends came to 7 bases. Germline-derived CDR1 and CDR2 are MNHEY and SMNVEV (reference sequence). This CDR3 has 15 amino acids. A note on this clone: Its specificity is unknown.

Sequenced input: PBMCs. The J gene is TRBJ2-6, the V gene TRBV27; D gene unclear. The TCR comes from a human donor in good health. The DNA of the CDR3 is TGTGCCAGCAGTTTAGCGGCGGCTGGGGCCAACGTCCTGACTTTC. This codes for CASSLAAAGANVLTF. Based on the CDR3 plus reference TRBV27 and TRBJ2-6, the full variable domain is EAQVTQNPRYLITVTGKKLTVTCSQNMNHEYMSWYRQDPGLGLRQIYYSMNVEVTDKGDVPEGYKVSRKEKRNFPLILESPSPNQTSLYFCASSLAAAGANVLTFGAGSRLTVL.